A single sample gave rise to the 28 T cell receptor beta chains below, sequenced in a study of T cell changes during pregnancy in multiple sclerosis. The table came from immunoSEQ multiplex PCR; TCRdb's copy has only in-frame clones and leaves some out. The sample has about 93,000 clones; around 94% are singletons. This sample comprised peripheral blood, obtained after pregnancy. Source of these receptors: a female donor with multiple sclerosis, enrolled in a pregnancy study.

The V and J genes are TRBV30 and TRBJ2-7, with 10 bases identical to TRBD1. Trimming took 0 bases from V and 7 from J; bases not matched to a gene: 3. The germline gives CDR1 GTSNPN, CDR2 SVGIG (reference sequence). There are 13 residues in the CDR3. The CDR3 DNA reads TGTGCCTGGAGTGTAAGGACAGGGGGGGAGCAGTACTTC. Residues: CAWSVRTGGEQYF.

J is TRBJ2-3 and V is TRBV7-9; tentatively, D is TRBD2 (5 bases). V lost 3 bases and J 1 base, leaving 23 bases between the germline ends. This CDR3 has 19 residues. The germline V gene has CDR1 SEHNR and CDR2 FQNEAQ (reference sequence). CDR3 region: CASSFSLLVGEVGTDTQYF. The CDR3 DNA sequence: TGTGCCAGCAGCTTCAGTTTACTAGTTGGAGAGGTGGGCACAGATACGCAGTATTTT.

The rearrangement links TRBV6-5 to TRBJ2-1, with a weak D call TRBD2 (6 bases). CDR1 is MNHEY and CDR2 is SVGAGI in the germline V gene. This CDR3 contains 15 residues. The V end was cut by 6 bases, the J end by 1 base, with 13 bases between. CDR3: CASRRAGSSYNEQFF. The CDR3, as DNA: TGTGCCAGCAGAAGAGCGGGTAGTTCCTACAATGAGCAGTTCTTC.

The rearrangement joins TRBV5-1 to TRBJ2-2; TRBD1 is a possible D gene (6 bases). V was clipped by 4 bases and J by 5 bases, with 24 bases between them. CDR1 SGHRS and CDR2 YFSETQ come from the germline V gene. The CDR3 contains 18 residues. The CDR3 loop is CASSKREQGGVKTGELFF. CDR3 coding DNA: TGCGCCAGCAGCAAAAGAGAACAGGGCGGAGTGAAGACCGGGGAGCTGTTTTTT. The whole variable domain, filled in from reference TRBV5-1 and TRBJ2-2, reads KAGVTQTPRYLIKTRGQQVTLSCSPISGHRSVSWYQQTPGQGLQFLFEYFSETQRNKGNFPGRFSGRQFSNSRSEMNVSTLELGDSALYLCASSKREQGGVKTGELFFGEGSRLTVL.

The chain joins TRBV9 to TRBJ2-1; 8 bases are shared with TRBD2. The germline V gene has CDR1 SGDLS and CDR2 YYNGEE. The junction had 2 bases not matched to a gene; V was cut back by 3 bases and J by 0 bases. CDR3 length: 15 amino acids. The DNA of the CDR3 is TGTGCCAGCAGCGCGGGGGGGAGCTCCTACAATGAGCAGTTCTTC. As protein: CASSAGGSSYNEQFF. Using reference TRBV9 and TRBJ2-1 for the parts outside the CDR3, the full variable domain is DSGVTQTPKHLITATGQRVTLRCSPRSGDLSVYWYQQSLDQGLQFLIQYYNGEERAKGNILERFSAQQFPDLHSELNLSSLELGDSALYFCASSAGGSSYNEQFFGPGTRLTVL.

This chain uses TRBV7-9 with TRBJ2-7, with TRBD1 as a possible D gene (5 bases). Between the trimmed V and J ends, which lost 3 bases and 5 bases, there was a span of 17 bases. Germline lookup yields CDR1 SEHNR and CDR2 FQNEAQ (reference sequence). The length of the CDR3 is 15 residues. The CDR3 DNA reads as TGTGCCAGCAGCTTTTCTGGGGCGCGTGGGAACGAGCAGTACTTC. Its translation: CASSFSGARGNEQYF.

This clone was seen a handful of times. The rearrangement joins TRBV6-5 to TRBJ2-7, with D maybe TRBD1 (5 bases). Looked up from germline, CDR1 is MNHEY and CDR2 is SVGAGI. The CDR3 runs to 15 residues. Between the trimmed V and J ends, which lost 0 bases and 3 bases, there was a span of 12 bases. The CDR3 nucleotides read TGTGCCAGCAGTTACTCGGGCAGGGTGAACTACGAGCAGTACTTC. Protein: CASSYSGRVNYEQYF.

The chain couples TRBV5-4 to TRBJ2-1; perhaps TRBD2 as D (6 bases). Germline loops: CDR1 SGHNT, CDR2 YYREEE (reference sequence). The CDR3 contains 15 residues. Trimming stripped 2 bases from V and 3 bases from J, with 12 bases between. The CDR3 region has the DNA TGTGCCAGCAGCTTCGGAGGGACTCTCTACAATGAGCAGTTCTTC. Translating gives CASSFGGTLYNEQFF.

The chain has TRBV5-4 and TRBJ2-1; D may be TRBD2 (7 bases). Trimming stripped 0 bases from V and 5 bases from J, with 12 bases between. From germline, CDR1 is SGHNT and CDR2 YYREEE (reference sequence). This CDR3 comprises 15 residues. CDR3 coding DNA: TGTGCCAGCAGCTTGGAGGCGGGGGCCCACAATGAGCAGTTCTTC. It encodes CASSLEAGAHNEQFF.

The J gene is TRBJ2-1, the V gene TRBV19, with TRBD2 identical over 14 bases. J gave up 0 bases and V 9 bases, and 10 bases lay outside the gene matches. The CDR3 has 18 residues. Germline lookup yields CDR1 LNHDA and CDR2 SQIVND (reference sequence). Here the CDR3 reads CASGPGLAGGSSYNEQFF. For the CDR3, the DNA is TGTGCCAGCGGTCCCGGACTAGCGGGAGGAAGCTCCTACAATGAGCAGTTCTTC.

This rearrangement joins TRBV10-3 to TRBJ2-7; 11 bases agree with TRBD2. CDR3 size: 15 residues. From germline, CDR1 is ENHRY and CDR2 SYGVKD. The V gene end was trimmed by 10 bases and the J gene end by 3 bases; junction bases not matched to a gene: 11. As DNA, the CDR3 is TGTGCCACCTCGGAACTAGCGGGAGTTGACTACGAGCAGTACTTC. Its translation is CATSELAGVDYEQYF.

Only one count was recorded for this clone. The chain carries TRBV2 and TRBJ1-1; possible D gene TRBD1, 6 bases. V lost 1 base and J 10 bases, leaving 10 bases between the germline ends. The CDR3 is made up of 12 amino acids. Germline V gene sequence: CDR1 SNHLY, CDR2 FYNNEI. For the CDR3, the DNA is TGTGCCAGCAGTGAAGGCGCACAGGGAGCTTTCTTT. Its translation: CASSEGAQGAFF.

The CDR3 DNA reads TGTGCCAGCAGCCTCGCACACGCAACTAATGAAAAACTGTTTTTT. The encoded protein is CASSLAHATNEKLFF. V usage is TRBV7-2 and J usage is TRBJ1-4; no definite D call. V gave up 5 bases and J gave up 0 bases, with 10 bases separating them. The CDR3 is made up of 15 amino acids. Per germline, CDR1 SGHTA and CDR2 FQGNSA.

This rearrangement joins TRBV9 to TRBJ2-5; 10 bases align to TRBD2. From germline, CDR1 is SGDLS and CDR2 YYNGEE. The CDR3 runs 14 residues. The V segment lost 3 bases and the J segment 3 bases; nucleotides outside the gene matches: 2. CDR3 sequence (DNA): TGTGCCAGCAGCGGAACTAGCGGGGAAGAGACCCAGTACTTC. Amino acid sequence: CASSGTSGEETQYF.

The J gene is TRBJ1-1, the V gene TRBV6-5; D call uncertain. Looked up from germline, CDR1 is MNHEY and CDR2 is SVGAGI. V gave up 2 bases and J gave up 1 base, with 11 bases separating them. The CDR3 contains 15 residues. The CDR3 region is CASSYIGRSNTEAFF. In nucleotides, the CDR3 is TGTGCCAGCAGTTACATTGGTCGGTCGAACACTGAAGCTTTCTTT.

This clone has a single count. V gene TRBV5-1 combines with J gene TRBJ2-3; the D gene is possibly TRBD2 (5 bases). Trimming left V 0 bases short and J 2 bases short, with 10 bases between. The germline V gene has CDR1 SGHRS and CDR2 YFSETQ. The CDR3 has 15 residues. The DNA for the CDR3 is TGCGCCAGCAGCTTGGCGGGGAAAACCACAGATACGCAGTATTTT. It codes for CASSLAGKTTDTQYF.

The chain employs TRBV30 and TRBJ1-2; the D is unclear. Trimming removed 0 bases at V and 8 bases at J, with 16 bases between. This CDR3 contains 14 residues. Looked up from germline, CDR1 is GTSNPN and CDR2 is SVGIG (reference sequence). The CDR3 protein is CAWSVRSAGLGYTF. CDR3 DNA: TGTGCCTGGAGTGTACGATCGGCAGGTTTGGGCTACACCTTC.

The CDR3 is CASSYRQGRSGNTIYF. CDR3 nucleotides: TGTGCCAGCAGTTATCGGCAGGGCCGCTCTGGAAACACCATATATTTT. This chain uses TRBV6-5 with TRBJ1-3; D is perhaps TRBD1 (5 bases). Per germline, CDR1 MNHEY and CDR2 SVGAGI. The germline V and J ends were trimmed by 3 bases and 0 bases, with 12 bases remaining between them. The CDR3 has 16 residues.

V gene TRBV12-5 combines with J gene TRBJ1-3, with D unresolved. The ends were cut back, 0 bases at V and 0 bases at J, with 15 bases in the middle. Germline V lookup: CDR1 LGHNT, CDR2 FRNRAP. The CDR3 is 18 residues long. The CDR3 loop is CASGLVQFFSYSGNTIYF. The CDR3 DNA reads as TGTGCTAGTGGTTTGGTACAATTCTTCTCTTACTCTGGAAACACCATATATTTT.

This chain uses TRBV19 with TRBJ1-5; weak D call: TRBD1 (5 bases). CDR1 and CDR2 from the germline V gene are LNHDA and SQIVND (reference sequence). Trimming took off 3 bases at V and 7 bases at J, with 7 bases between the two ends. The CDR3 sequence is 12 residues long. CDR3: CASSIGGQPQHF. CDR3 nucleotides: TGTGCCAGTAGTATTGGGGGGCAGCCCCAGCATTTT.

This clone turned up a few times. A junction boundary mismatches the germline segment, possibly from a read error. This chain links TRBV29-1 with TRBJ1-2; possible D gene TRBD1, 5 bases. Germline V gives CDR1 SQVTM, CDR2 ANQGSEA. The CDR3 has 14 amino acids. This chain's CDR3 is CSVEWRAGQRVRDF. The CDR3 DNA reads TGCAGCGTTGAATGGAGGGCAGGACAAAGAGTAAGAGACTTC.

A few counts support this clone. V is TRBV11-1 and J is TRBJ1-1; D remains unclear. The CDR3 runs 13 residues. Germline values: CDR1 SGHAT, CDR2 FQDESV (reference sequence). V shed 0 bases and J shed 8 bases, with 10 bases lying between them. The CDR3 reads CASSLAPVREAFF. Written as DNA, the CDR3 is TGTGCCAGCAGCTTAGCGCCGGTAAGAGAAGCTTTCTTT.

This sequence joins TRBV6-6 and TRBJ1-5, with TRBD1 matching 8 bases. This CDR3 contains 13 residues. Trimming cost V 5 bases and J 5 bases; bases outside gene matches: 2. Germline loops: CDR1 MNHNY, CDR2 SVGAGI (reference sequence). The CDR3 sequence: CASSPGGDQPQHF. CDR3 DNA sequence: TGTGCCAGCAGTCCAGGGGGCGATCAGCCCCAGCATTTT.

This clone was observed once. This CDR3 is CASSPRGTGMNTEAFF. In DNA, the CDR3 is TGTGCCAGCTCACCGCGGGGGACAGGGATGAACACTGAAGCTTTCTTT. The V call is TRBV18, the J call TRBJ1-1, with 9 bases that match TRBD1. There are 16 residues in the CDR3. V lost 3 bases and J lost 0; bases outside the gene matches: 5. Per germline, CDR1 KGHSH and CDR2 LQKENI.

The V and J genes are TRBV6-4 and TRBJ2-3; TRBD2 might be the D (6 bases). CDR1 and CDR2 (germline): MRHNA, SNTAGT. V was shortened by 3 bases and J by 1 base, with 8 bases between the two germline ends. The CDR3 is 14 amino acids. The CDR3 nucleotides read TGTGCCAGCAGTGAAGGCGGGGGCACAGATACGCAGTATTTT. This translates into CASSEGGGTDTQYF.

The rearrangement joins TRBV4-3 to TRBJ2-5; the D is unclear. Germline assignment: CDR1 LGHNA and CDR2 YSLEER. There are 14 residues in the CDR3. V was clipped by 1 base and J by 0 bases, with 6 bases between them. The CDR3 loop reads CASSQGGNQETQYF. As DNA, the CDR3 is TGCGCCAGCAGCCAAGGCGGAAACCAAGAGACCCAGTACTTC.

CDR3: CASSLLMAGSGNTIYF. The CDR3 coding sequence is TGTGCCAGCAGCCTCCTAATGGCAGGGTCTGGAAACACCATATATTTT. The rearrangement uses TRBV11-2 and TRBJ1-3, with D maybe TRBD1 (5 bases). The CDR3 length is 16 residues. Per germline, CDR1 SGHAT and CDR2 FQNNGV. V dropped 5 bases and J dropped 1 base, with 15 bases sitting between them. The complete variable domain, with remaining parts taken from reference TRBV11-2 and TRBJ1-3, reads EAGVAQSPRYKIIEKRQSVAFWCNPISGHATLYWYQQILGQGPKLLIQFQNNGVVDDSQLPKDRFSAERLKGVDSTLKIQPAKLEDSAVYLCASSLLMAGSGNTIYFGEGSWLTVV.

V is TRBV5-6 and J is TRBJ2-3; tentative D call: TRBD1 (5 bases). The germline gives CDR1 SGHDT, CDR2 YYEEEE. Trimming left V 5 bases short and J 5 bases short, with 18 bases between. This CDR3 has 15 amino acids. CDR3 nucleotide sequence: TGTGCCAGCAGTGATAAGAAAGGGGTAAAAGATACGCAGTATTTT. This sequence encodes CASSDKKGVKDTQYF. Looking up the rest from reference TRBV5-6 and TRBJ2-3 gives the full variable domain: DAGVTQSPTHLIKTRGQQVTLRCSPKSGHDTVSWYQQALGQGPQFIFQYYEEEERQRGNFPDRFSGHQFPNYSSELNVNALLLGDSALYLCASSDKKGVKDTQYFGPGTRLTVL.